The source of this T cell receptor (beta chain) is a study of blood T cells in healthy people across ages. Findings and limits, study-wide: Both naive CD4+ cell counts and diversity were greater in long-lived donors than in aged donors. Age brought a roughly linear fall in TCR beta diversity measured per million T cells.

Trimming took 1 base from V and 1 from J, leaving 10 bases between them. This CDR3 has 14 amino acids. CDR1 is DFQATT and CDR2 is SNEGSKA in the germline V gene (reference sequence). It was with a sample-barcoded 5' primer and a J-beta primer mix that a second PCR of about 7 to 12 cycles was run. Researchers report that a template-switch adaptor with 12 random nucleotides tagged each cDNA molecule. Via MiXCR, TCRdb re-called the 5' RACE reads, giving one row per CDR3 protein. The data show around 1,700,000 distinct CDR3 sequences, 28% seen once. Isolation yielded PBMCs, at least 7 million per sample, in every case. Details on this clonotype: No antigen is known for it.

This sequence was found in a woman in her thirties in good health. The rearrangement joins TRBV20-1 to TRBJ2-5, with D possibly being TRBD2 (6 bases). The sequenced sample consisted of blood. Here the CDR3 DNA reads TGCAGTGCTAGAGCTTACGGGAGCCAAGAGACCCAGTACTTC. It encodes CSARAYGSQETQYF.